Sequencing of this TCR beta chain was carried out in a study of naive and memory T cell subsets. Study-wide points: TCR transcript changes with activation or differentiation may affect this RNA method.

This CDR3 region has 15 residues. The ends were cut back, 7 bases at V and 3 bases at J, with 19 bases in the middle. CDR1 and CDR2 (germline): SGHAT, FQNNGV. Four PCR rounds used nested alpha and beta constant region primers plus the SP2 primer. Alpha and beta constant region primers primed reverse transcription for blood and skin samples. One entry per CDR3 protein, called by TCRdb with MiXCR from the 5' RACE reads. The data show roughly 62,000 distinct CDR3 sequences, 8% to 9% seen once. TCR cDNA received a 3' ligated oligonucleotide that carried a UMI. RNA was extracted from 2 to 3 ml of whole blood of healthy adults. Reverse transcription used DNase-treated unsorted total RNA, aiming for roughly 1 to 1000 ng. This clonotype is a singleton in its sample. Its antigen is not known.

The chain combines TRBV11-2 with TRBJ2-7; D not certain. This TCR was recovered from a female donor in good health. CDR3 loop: CASTPYIGKGYEQYF. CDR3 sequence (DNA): TGTGCCAGCACCCCTTACATTGGAAAGGGCTACGAGCAGTACTTC.